The source of this T cell receptor beta chain is a study of circulating CD8 cells and anti-PD-1 response in melanoma. Study at large: Treatment was intravenous nivolumab at 3 mg/kg every 2 weeks. About 55% of the 13 melanoma patients received first-line anti-PD-1 therapy. Study-wide points: Some patients were treatment-naive; others were previously treated. PD-1 and DPOS subsets showed similar, higher clonality than DNEG.

CDR1 is SEHNR and CDR2 is FQNEAQ in the germline V gene (reference sequence). This CDR3 spans 16 amino acids. After removal of 5 bases from V and 0 bases from J, the junction contained 8 bases not matched to a gene. TCR libraries were prepared from roughly 15 ng of total RNA with the QIAseq Immune Repertoire TCR panel. MiXCR, applied by TCRdb to the reads, yields one record per CDR3 protein. Of 700 to 900 distinct CDR3 sequences listed, 5% to 8.5% are singletons. By sample share, this clonotype is medium-sized (0.01 to 0.1%). The antigen is undetermined. Four subsets defined by PD-1 and/or TIGIT were sorted from live CD3+CD8+TCRalphabeta+ cells.

This sequence joins TRBV7-9 and TRBJ2-7; 9 bases fit TRBD1. This specimen consisted of CD8+ T cells from PBMCs, obtained at baseline or after one month of anti-PD-1 therapy (not recorded which). This receptor was obtained from a human donor with melanoma. DNA for the CDR3: TGTGCCAGCAGCCCCGACAGGGGGTCCCTCTCCTACGAGCAGTACTTC. It is translated as CASSPDRGSLSYEQYF. The full variable domain, with the rest looked up from reference TRBV7-9 and TRBJ2-7, is DTGVSQNPRHKITKRGQNVTFRCDPISEHNRLYWYRQTLGQGPEFLTYFQNEAQLEKSRLLSDRFSAERPKGSFSTLEIQRTEQGDSAMYLCASSPDRGSLSYEQYFGPGTRLTVT.